This entry describes one T cell receptor beta chain. Each participant's cohort was designated according to participant-reported clinical history. Recovery among Cohort 3 donors was established by two negative PCRs, clearance, or symptom resolution. The source of the sample is a study of blood T cell repertoires in COVID-19. Study as a whole: The analysed material was cDNA or gDNA that came from T cells, B-cell-depleted T cells, or PBMCs.

With V trimmed by 0 bases and J by 5 bases, 2 bases remained unmatched. CDR1 is MGHRA, CDR2 YSYEKL, per germline. CDR3 size: 14 residues. Some clones are missing from TCRdb's copy, which holds only in-frame ones; the method was immunoSEQ multiplex PCR. Among about 250,000 clones, around 86% were seen once, and the ten largest hold 15% to 17%. The receptor was derived from a man younger than 35 who had recovered from COVID-19. Material: PBMCs or T cells enriched from blood (not recorded which). The chain couples TRBV4-1 to TRBJ2-3; 7 nucleotides align to TRBD2. The CDR3 DNA reads TGCGCCAGCAGCCAAGAGGGCGGGGGAGATACGCAGTATTTT. It specifies CASSQEGGGDTQYF.